This T cell receptor beta chain originates from a study of blood T cell repertoires in COVID-19. Study information: The United States, Italy and Spain provided the acute and convalescent COVID-19 samples.

Per the authors' pipeline: From reference gene primer amplification, estimates of nucleated cell counts were derived. Sequencing used immunoSEQ multiplex PCR; TCRdb keeps in-frame clones, though not all of them. V, J and clone size are taken as reported in that table, and D and trimming were inferred from the DNA itself. The sample lists 250,000 to 300,000 clones; about 91% were seen once. With 3 bases clipped from V and 1 base from J, the junction kept 3 bases outside the gene matches. From germline, CDR1 is SGDLS and CDR2 YYNGEE. This CDR3 is 14 amino acids long. The TCR originated in a woman in her 30s who had recovered from COVID-19. This chain connects TRBV9 to TRBJ2-7, with 8 bases identical to TRBD1. Sequenced sample: peripheral blood. The DNA of the CDR3 is TGTGCCAGCAGCGAACAGGGGGGTTCCTACGAGCAGTACTTC. Its translation is CASSEQGGSYEQYF.